Following are 20 T cell receptor beta chains from one sample sequenced in a study of cytomegalovirus exposure and HLA in healthy donors. Here immunoSEQ multiplex PCR was the method, and the copy in TCRdb shows in-frame clones only, minus some. The table includes a few hundred thousand clones, roughly 90% detected once. Sequenced input: PBMCs. All receptors derive from a woman between 18 and 30 years old in good health and CMV-seronegative.

This clone appeared a few times. The chain uses TRBV15 and TRBJ2-3; D is undetermined. The length of the CDR3 is 13 residues. The V and J ends lost 0 bases and 4 bases respectively, with 5 bases between them. Germline CDR1 is LNHNV and CDR2 is YYDKDF (reference sequence). The CDR3, as DNA: TGTGCCACCAGCAGAGATCTTCCAGATACGCAGTATTTT. Translated: CATSRDLPDTQYF.

J is TRBJ1-2 and V is TRBV19; 7 bases align to TRBD1. The CDR3 is 15 amino acids. Germline CDR1 reads LNHDA; CDR2 reads SQIVND (reference sequence). V dropped 5 bases and J dropped 0; count of bases not matched to a gene: 6. The CDR3 coding sequence is TGTGCCAGTAGTCACCACGGACAGGCTAACTATGGCTACACCTTC. Its protein is CASSHHGQANYGYTF.

The DNA for the CDR3 is TGTGCCAGTAGTATAGATGGGACATATGCCTACGAGCAGTACTTC. Amino acids: CASSIDGTYAYEQYF. The rearrangement links TRBV19 to TRBJ2-7; D is perhaps TRBD1 (6 bases). Trimming cost V 0 bases and J 2 bases, with 11 bases left between them. The CDR3 contains 15 residues. Germline V CDR1 and CDR2: LNHDA, SQIVND (reference sequence).

This clone was detected a few times. The chain is built from TRBV5-4 and TRBJ2-2; D uncertain. The CDR3 has 12 residues. Germline CDR1 reads SGHNT; CDR2 reads YYREEE (reference sequence). V lost 3 bases and J lost 3, with 3 bases in between. The CDR3 coding sequence is TGTGCCAGCAGCTACTACACCGGGGAGCTGTTTTTT. Encoded protein: CASSYYTGELFF.

The chain carries TRBV4-2 and TRBJ2-3; D is undetermined. The CDR3 has 17 residues. From germline, CDR1 is LGHNA and CDR2 YNFKEQ. V lost 2 bases and J 0 bases, leaving 15 bases between the germline ends. CDR3 sequence: CASSQTPLGTSTDTQYF. The DNA of the CDR3 is TGTGCCAGCAGCCAAACCCCCCTAGGAACTAGCACAGATACGCAGTATTTT.

The sample holds one count of this clone. CDR3 bases: TGTGCCAGCAGTTACTATCGACACCACAGCTACGAGCAGTACTTC. Protein: CASSYYRHHSYEQYF. The V call is TRBV6-5, the J call TRBJ2-7; D is ambiguous. The CDR3 loop spans 15 amino acids. V lost 1 base and J 3 bases, leaving 13 bases between the germline ends. Germline V gives CDR1 MNHEY, CDR2 SVGAGI.

The V and J genes are TRBV6-5 and TRBJ2-5; maybe TRBD1 (5 bases). Germline V gene lookup returns CDR1 MNHEY and CDR2 SVGAGI. The CDR3 runs to 14 residues. Trimming took off 7 bases at V and 2 bases at J, with 14 bases between the two ends. The CDR3 sequence is CASKGAVAQETQYF. The CDR3 region has the DNA TGTGCCAGCAAAGGGGCAGTTGCTCAAGAGACCCAGTACTTC.

The rearrangement links TRBV14 to TRBJ1-2, with D possibly matching TRBD1 (6 bases). CDR3 length equals 15 residues. Per the germline V gene, CDR1 is SGHDN and CDR2 is FVKESK. V was trimmed by 4 bases and J by 1 base, leaving 13 bases between them. The CDR3 sequence: CASSPLDSLNYGYTF. The CDR3, as DNA: TGTGCCAGCAGCCCCCTGGACAGCCTTAACTATGGCTACACCTTC.

The chain uses TRBV11-2 and TRBJ1-3, with 7 positions matching TRBD1. The trim removed 8 bases at V and 0 bases at J, leaving 13 bases unmatched. CDR3 length equals 17 residues. CDR1 is SGHAT and CDR2 is FQNNGV in the germline V gene. The CDR3 nucleotides are TGTGCCAGCCGACAGGGAGCAGGCTACCCCTCTGGAAACACCATATATTTT. This codes for CASRQGAGYPSGNTIYF.

The chain employs TRBV27 and TRBJ2-1, with 9 bases identical to TRBD1. This CDR3 is built from 14 residues. J was trimmed by 10 bases and V by 5 bases; bases with no gene match: 9. Germline CDR1 MNHEY, CDR2 SMNVEV (reference sequence). The CDR3: CASSGTGPSKEQFF. CDR3 nucleotides: TGTGCCAGCAGTGGGACAGGGCCCTCGAAGGAGCAGTTCTTC.

V and J are TRBV7-2 and TRBJ2-1; 7 nucleotides agree with TRBD2. CDR1 SGHTA and CDR2 FQGNSA come from the germline V gene. After removal of 1 base from V and 3 bases from J, the junction contained 12 bases not matched to a gene. The CDR3 covers 18 residues. This CDR3 is CASSLVGRAGAFYNEQFF. CDR3 nucleotide sequence: TGTGCCAGCAGCTTAGTTGGTCGGGCGGGAGCGTTCTACAATGAGCAGTTCTTC.

The chain is built from TRBV10-3 and TRBJ2-2; 7 nucleotides agree with TRBD1. CDR3 length: 15 amino acids. With 4 bases clipped from V and 1 base from J, the junction kept 3 bases outside the gene matches. Germline V gene data show CDR1 as ENHRY and CDR2 as SYGVKD. CDR3: CAISVAGGNTGELFF. CDR3 nucleotide sequence: TGTGCCATCAGTGTGGCAGGGGGGAACACCGGGGAGCTGTTTTTT.

The gene calls are TRBV18 and TRBJ2-7, with TRBD1 matching 8 bases. Germline V gene sequence: CDR1 KGHSH, CDR2 LQKENI. The CDR3 has 14 residues. V dropped 8 bases and J dropped 0; count of bases not matched to a gene: 6. This chain's CDR3 is CASAGTGVSYEQYF. The CDR3 DNA sequence: TGTGCCAGCGCTGGGACAGGAGTCTCCTACGAGCAGTACTTC.

This chain joins TRBV4-1 and TRBJ2-7; 9 nucleotides agree with TRBD2. Trimming removed 0 bases from V and 3 bases from J; junction bases left unmatched: 6. The length of the CDR3 is 16 residues. The germline CDR1 and CDR2 sequences are MGHRA and YSYEKL. The CDR3 protein is CASSQDLLAGFYEQYF. CDR3 bases: TGCGCCAGCAGCCAAGATTTACTAGCGGGTTTCTACGAGCAGTACTTC.

This clone occurred once. The chain employs TRBV27 and TRBJ2-7; 9 bases line up with TRBD1. The CDR3 runs to 13 residues. V was pared by 5 bases and J by 4 bases, with 3 bases of the junction left unmatched. CDR1 and CDR2 from the germline V gene are MNHEY and SMNVEV (reference sequence). DNA for the CDR3: TGTGCCAGCAGTAACGACAGGGGGTACGAGCAGTACTTC. Protein sequence: CASSNDRGYEQYF.

The rearrangement joins TRBV10-3 to TRBJ1-5; 11 nucleotides match TRBD1. Germline V gene sequence: CDR1 ENHRY, CDR2 SYGVKD. After removal of 7 bases from V and 4 bases from J, the junction contained 6 bases not matched to a gene. The CDR3 length is 15 residues. The CDR3 loop is CAINAGQGANQPQHF. In DNA, the CDR3 is TGTGCCATCAACGCAGGACAGGGGGCTAATCAGCCCCAGCATTTT.

The rearrangement links TRBV7-9 to TRBJ2-7; D may be TRBD2 (6 bases). Germline V gene lookup returns CDR1 SEHNR and CDR2 FQNEAQ (reference sequence). V was pared by 2 bases and J by 4 bases, with 12 bases between. CDR3 length equals 14 residues. CDR3 nucleotide sequence: TGTGCCAGCAGCTTAATCGGGAGAGGTTACGAGCAGTACTTC. Protein sequence: CASSLIGRGYEQYF.

The V call is TRBV29-1, the J call TRBJ2-3; 11 nucleotides agree with TRBD2. From germline, CDR1 is SQVTM and CDR2 ANQGSEA. The V gene end was trimmed by 0 bases and the J gene end by 1 base; junction bases not matched to a gene: 9. The CDR3 covers 18 residues. As DNA, the CDR3 is TGCAGCGTTGAAGATCCCCGACTAGCGGGAATGGGCACAGATACGCAGTATTTT. This gives the protein CSVEDPRLAGMGTDTQYF.

The chain is built from TRBV9 and TRBJ2-7; D possibly corresponds to TRBD2 (6 bases). V was shortened by 8 bases and J by 6 bases, with 18 bases between the two germline ends. The CDR3 runs 13 residues. Germline V lookup: CDR1 SGDLS, CDR2 YYNGEE. CDR3 loop: CASVWDSWGEQYF. The DNA of the CDR3 is TGTGCCAGTGTATGGGACTCCTGGGGCGAGCAGTACTTC. Filled out from reference TRBV9 and TRBJ2-7, the complete variable domain reads DSGVTQTPKHLITATGQRVTLRCSPRSGDLSVYWYQQSLDQGLQFLIQYYNGEERAKGNILERFSAQQFPDLHSELNLSSLELGDSALYFCASVWDSWGEQYFGPGTRLTVT.

The chain recombines TRBV6-5 with TRBJ1-1; 7 nucleotides match TRBD1. The junction had 4 bases not matched to a gene; V was cut back by 2 bases and J by 4 bases. The CDR3 consists of 14 residues. From germline, CDR1 is MNHEY and CDR2 SVGAGI. This CDR3 reads CASSYGQGGTEAFF. CDR3 DNA: TGTGCCAGCAGTTACGGGCAGGGGGGCACTGAAGCTTTCTTT.